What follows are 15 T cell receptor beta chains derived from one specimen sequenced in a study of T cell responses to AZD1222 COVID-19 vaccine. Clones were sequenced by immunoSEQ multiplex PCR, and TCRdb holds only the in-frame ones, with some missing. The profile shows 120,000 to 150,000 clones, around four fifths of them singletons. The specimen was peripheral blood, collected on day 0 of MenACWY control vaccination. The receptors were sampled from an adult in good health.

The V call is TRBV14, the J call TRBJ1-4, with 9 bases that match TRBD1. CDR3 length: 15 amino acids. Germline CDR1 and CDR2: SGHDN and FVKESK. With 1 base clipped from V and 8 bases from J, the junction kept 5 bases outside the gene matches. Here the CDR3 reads CASSQAWTGVEKLFF. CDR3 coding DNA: TGTGCCAGCAGCCAAGCCTGGACAGGGGTCGAAAAACTGTTTTTT. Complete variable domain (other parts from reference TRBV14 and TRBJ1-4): EAGVTQFPSHSVIEKGQTVTLRCDPISGHDNLYWYRRVMGKEIKFLLHFVKESKQDESGMPNNRFLAERTGGTYSTLKVQPAELEDSGVYFCASSQAWTGVEKLFFGSGTQLSVL.

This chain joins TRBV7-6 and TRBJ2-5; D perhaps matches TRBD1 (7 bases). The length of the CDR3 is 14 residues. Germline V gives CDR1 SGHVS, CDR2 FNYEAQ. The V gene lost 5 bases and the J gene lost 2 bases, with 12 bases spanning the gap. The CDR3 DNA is TGTGCCAGCAGCCGCGGGACAGAGCAAGAGACCCAGTACTTC. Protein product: CASSRGTEQETQYF. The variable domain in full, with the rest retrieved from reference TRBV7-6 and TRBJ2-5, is GAGVSQSPRYKVTKRGQDVALRCDPISGHVSLYWYRQALGQGPEFLTYFNYEAQQDKSGLPNDRFSAERPEGSISTLTIQRTEQRDSAMYRCASSRGTEQETQYFGPGTRLLVL.

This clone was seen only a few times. The CDR3 DNA follows: TGTGCCAGCAGCCAGGGCGGGGACTACAATGAGCAGTTCTTC. It translates to CASSQGGDYNEQFF. The chain recombines TRBV3-1 (or the pseudogene TRBV3-2) with TRBJ2-1, with TRBD2 as a possible D gene (6 bases). The CDR3 loop spans 14 amino acids. Germline V gene sequence: CDR1 LGHDT, CDR2 YNNKEL (reference sequence). V dropped 3 bases and J dropped 3 bases, with 9 bases sitting between them.

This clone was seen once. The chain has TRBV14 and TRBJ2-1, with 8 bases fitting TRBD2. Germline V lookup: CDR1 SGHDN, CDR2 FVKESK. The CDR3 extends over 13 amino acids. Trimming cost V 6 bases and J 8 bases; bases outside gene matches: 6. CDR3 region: CASRRGVGDEQFF. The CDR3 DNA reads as TGTGCCAGCAGGCGGGGGGTTGGGGATGAGCAGTTCTTC.

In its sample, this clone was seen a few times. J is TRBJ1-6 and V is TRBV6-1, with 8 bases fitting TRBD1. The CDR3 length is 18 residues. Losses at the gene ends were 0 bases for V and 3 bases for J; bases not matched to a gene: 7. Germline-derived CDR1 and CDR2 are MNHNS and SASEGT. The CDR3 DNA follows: TGTGCCAGCAGTGAAGCGAGGGACAGGCTTGTCTATAATTCACCCCTCCACTTT. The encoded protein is CASSEARDRLVYNSPLHF.

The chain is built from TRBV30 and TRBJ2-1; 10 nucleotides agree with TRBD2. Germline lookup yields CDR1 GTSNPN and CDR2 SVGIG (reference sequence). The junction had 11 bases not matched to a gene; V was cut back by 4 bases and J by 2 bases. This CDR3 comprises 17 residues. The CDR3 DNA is TGTGCCTGGATCCCGATAGGTAGCGGGGGGACCTACAATGAGCAGTTCTTC. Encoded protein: CAWIPIGSGGTYNEQFF.

CDR3 coding DNA: TGCGCCAGCAGCTTGTCCCGGGGGGGGACAGATACGCAGTATTTT. It codes for CASSLSRGGTDTQYF. This chain joins TRBV5-1 and TRBJ2-3; the match to TRBD2 covers 8 bases. The germline V gene encodes CDR1 SGHRS and CDR2 YFSETQ. The CDR3 sequence is 15 residues long. The trim removed 1 base at V and 3 bases at J, leaving 4 bases unmatched. Full variable domain (outside the CDR3, taken from reference TRBV5-1 and TRBJ2-3): KAGVTQTPRYLIKTRGQQVTLSCSPISGHRSVSWYQQTPGQGLQFLFEYFSETQRNKGNFPGRFSGRQFSNSRSEMNVSTLELGDSALYLCASSLSRGGTDTQYFGPGTRLTVL.

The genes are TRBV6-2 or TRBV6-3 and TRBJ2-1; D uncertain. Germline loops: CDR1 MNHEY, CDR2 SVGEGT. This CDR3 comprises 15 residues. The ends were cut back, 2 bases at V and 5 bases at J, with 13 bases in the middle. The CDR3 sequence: CASSYGRFNNNEQFF. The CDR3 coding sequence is TGTGCCAGCAGTTACGGCAGATTTAATAACAATGAGCAGTTCTTC.

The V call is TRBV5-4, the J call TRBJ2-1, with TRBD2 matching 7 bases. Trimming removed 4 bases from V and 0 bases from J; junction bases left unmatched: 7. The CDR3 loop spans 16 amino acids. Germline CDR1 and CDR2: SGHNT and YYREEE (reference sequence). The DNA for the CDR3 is TGTGCCAGCAGCCCGCGACTAGCTAGCTCCTACAATGAGCAGTTCTTC. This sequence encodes CASSPRLASSYNEQFF.

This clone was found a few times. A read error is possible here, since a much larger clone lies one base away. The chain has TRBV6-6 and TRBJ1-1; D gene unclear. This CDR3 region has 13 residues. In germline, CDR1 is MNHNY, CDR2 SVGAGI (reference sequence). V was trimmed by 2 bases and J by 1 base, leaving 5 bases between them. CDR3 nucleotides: TGTGCCAGCAGTTACACGGGGAACACTGAAGCTTTCTTT. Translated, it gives CASSYTGNTEAFF.

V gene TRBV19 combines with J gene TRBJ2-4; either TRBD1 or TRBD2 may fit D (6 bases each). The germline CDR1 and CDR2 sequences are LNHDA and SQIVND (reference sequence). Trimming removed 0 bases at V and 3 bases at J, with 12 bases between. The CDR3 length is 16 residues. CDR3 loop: CASSIEGGRGKNIQYF. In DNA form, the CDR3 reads TGTGCCAGTAGTATAGAGGGGGGCAGAGGCAAAAACATTCAGTACTTC.

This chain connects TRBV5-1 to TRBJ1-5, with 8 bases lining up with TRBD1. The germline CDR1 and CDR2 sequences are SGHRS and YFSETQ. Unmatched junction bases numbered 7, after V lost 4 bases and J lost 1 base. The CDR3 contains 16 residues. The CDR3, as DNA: TGCGCCAGCAGCCCTAGTACAGGGGGAAGCAATCAGCCCCAGCATTTT. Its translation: CASSPSTGGSNQPQHF.

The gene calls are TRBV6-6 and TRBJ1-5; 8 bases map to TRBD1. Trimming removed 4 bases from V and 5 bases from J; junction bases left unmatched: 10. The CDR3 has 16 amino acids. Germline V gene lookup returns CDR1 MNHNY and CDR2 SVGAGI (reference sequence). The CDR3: CASSSRHQGAHQPQHF. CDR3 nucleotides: TGTGCCAGCAGTTCCAGACATCAGGGGGCGCATCAGCCCCAGCATTTT.

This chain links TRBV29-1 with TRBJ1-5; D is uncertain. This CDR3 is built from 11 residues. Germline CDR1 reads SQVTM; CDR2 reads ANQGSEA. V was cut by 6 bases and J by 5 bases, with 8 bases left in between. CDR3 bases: TGCAGCGTGGGCTGGGATCAGCCCCAGCATTTT. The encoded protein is CSVGWDQPQHF.

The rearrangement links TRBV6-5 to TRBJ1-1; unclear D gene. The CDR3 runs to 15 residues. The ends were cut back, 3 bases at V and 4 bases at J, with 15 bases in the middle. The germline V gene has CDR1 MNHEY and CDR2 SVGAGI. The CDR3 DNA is TGTGCCAGCAGTTATACTAAAGGATTACCCACTGAAGCTTTCTTT. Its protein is CASSYTKGLPTEAFF.